This TCR beta chain derives from a study of Graves' ophthalmopathy and Graves' hyperthyroidism. TCR beta CDR3 regions were amplified from RNA transcripts. Amplification began with first-round RT-PCR using HTBI primers, then second-round multiplex PCR was performed. TCRdb itself ran the multiplex PCR reads through MiXCR, one entry per CDR3 protein. The data contain around 670,000 distinct CDR3 sequences, roughly 40% of them singletons. The authors used Ficoll-Paque density gradient centrifugation to separate PBMCs. The input was roughly 9.3 ml of fresh peripheral blood. This clonotype was recorded only once. The V gene end was trimmed by 4 bases and the J gene end by 10 bases; junction bases not matched to a gene: 8. Per the germline V gene, CDR1 is WSHSY and CDR2 is SAAADI. CDR3 length: 15 residues.

This clonotype was obtained from an adult man with Graves' ophthalmopathy. Sequenced material: peripheral blood. The J gene is TRBJ2-2, the V gene TRBV10-2, with 11 positions matching TRBD1. CDR3: CASSVWGQGGLELFF. As DNA, the CDR3 is TGCGCCAGCAGTGTATGGGGACAGGGGGGCCTGGAGCTGTTTTTT.